This T cell receptor (beta chain) was profiled in a study of cytomegalovirus exposure and HLA in healthy donors. While unrecorded immune exposures were likely, the donors were nominally healthy when sampled. Study-wide results and limits: The study had only CMV serostatus as immune exposure information. Several top significant clusters appeared, in a later analysis, to be linked to common viral pathogens.

CDR1 is MDHEN and CDR2 is SYDVKM in the germline V gene. Trimming pared 3 bases from V and 0 bases from J, leaving 12 bases between. This CDR3 spans 16 amino acids. There are a few counts of this clone. Its matching antigen is unknown. Primers included in the PCR were 60 Vbeta and 13 Jbeta primers. Produced via immunoSEQ multiplex PCR; TCRdb's table is partial and in-frame only. The top ten clones hold roughly 4.9% of a sample with about 76,000 clones, more than 55% of them seen once. V and J are TRBV28 and TRBJ1-5, with a tentative D call TRBD1 (6 bases). Sample: PBMCs. This TCR was recovered from a man in his sixties in good health and CMV-seropositive. The CDR3 DNA reads TGTGCCAGCAGTTTGACAGGAATCTATAGCAATCAGCCCCAGCATTTT. The encoded protein is CASSLTGIYSNQPQHF.